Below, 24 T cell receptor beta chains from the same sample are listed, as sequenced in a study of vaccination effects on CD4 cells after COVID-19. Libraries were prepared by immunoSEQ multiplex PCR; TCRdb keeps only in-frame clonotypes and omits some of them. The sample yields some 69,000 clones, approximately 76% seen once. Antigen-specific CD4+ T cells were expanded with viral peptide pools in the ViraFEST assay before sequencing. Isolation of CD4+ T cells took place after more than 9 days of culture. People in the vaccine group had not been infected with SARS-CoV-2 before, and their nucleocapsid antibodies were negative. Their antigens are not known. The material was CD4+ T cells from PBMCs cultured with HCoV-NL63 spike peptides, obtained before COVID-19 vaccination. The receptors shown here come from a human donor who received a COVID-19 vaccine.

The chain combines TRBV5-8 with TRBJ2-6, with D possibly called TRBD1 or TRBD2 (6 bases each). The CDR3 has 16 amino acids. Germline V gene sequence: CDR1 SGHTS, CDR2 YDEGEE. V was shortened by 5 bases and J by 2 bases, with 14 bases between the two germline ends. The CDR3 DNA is TGTGCCAGCAGATATGAGGGGGGTGCTGGGGCCAACGTCCTGACTTTC. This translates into CASRYEGGAGANVLTF.

CDR3 DNA: TGTGCCTGGAGTGACAAATTCAGGGGTTTAAGCTATGGCTACACCTTC. Translated, it gives CAWSDKFRGLSYGYTF. The V and J genes are TRBV30 and TRBJ1-2, with D possibly being TRBD1 (6 bases). Trimming took off 1 base at V and 4 bases at J, with 19 bases between the two ends. The germline gives CDR1 GTSNPN, CDR2 SVGIG (reference sequence). The CDR3 is 16 residues long. Filled out from reference TRBV30 and TRBJ1-2, the complete variable domain reads SQTIHQWPATLVQPVGSPLSLECTVEGTSNPNLYWYRQAAGRGLQLLFYSVGIGQISSEVPQNLSASRPQDRQFILSSKKLLLSDSGFYLCAWSDKFRGLSYGYTFGSGTRLTVV.

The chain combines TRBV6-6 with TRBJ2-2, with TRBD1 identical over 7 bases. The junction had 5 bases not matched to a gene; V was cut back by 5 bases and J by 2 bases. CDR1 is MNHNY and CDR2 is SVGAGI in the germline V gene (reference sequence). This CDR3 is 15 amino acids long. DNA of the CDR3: TGTGCCAGCAGTAAAGGGACAGCTAACACCGGGGAGCTGTTTTTT. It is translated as CASSKGTANTGELFF.

DNA for the CDR3: TGCGCCAGCAGCCCACCGACCAGCTCCTATAATTCACCCCTCCACTTT. The encoded protein is CASSPPTSSYNSPLHF. V is TRBV5-1 and J is TRBJ1-6; D is unresolved. V was pared by 4 bases and J by 0 bases, with 11 bases between. This CDR3 is 16 amino acids long. In germline, CDR1 is SGHRS, CDR2 YFSETQ. Variable domain in full (rest from reference TRBV5-1 and TRBJ1-6): KAGVTQTPRYLIKTRGQQVTLSCSPISGHRSVSWYQQTPGQGLQFLFEYFSETQRNKGNFPGRFSGRQFSNSRSEMNVSTLELGDSALYLCASSPPTSSYNSPLHFGNGTRLTVT.

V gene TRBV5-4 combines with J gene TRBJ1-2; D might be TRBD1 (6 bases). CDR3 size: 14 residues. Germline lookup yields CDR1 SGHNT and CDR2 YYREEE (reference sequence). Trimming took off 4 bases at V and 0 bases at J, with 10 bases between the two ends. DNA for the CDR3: TGTGCCAGCAGCATACAGGGCCCTAACTATGGCTACACCTTC. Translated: CASSIQGPNYGYTF.

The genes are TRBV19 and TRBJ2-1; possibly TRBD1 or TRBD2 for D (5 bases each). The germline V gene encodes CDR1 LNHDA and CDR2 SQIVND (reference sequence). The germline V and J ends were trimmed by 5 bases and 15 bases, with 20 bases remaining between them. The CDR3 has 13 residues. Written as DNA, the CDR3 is TGTGCCAGTAGTCTCGCGGGCAGGGCCCACCTGTTCTTC. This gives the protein CASSLAGRAHLFF.

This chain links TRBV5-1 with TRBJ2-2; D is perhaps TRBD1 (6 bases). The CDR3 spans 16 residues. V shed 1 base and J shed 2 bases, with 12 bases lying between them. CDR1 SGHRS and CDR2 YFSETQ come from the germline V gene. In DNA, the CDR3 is TGCGCCAGCAGCTTGAACAGGGTACGAAACACCGGGGAGCTGTTTTTT. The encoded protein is CASSLNRVRNTGELFF.

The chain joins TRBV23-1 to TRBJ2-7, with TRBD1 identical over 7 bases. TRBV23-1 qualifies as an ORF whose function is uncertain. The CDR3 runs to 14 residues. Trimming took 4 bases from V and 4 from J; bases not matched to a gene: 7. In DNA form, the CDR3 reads TGCGCCAGCAGTCCTGGGACAGTACCTTACGAGCAGTACGTC. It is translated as CASSPGTVPYEQYV.

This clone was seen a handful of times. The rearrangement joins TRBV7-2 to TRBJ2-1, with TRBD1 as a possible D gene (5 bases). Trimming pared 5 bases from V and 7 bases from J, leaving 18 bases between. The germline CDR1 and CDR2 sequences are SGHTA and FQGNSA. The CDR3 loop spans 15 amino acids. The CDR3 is CASSPRGGAGNEQFF. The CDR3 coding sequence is TGTGCCAGCAGCCCACGTGGTGGGGCCGGGAATGAGCAGTTCTTC.

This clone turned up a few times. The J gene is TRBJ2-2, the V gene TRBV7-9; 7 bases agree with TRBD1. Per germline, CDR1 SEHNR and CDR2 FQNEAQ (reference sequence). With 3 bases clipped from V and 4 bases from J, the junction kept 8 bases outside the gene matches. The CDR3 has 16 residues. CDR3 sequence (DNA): TGTGCCAGCAGCTTCCTACAACAGGGGACCACCGGGGAGCTGTTTTTT. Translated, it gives CASSFLQQGTTGELFF.

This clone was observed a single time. The CDR3 reads CASSSRQGSRETQYF. In nucleotides, the CDR3 is TGTGCCAGCAGCAGCCGACAGGGGTCCCGAGAGACCCAGTACTTC. The V and J genes are TRBV11-1 and TRBJ2-5; TRBD1 aligns across 8 bases. Trimming cost V 5 bases and J 4 bases; bases outside gene matches: 9. CDR1 SGHAT and CDR2 FQDESV come from the germline V gene (reference sequence). The CDR3 is 15 amino acids. Complete variable domain (other parts from reference TRBV11-1 and TRBJ2-5): EAEVAQSPRYKITEKSQAVAFWCDPISGHATLYWYRQILGQGPELLVQFQDESVVDDSQLPKDRFSAERLKGVDSTLKIQPAELGDSAMYLCASSSRQGSRETQYFGPGTRLLVL.

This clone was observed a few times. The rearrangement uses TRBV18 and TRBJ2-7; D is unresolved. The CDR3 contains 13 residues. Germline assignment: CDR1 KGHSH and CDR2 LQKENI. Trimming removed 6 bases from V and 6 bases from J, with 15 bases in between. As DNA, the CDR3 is TGTGCCAGCTCCGCCACCACACATCTCGAGCAGTACGTC. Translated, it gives CASSATTHLEQYV.

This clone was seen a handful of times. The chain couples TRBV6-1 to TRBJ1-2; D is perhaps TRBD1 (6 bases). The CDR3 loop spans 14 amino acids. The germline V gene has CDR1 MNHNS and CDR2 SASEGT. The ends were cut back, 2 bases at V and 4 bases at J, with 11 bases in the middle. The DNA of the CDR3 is TGTGCCAGCAGTGAACGAGGGGGATCCTATGGCTACACCTTC. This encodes CASSERGGSYGYTF.

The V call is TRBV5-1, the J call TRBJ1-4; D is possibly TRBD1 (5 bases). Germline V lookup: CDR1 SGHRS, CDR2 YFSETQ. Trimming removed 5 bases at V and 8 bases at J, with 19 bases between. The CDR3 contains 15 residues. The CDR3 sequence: CASSPGTEKWEKLFF. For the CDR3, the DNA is TGCGCCAGCAGTCCCGGGACGGAAAAATGGGAAAAACTGTTTTTT.

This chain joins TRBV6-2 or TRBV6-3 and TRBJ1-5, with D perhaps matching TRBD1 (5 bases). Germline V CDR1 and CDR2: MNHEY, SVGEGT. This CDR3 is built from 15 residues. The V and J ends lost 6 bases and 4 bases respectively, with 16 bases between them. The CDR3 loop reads CASSRGTGGNQPQHF. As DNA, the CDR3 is TGTGCCAGCAGCCGAGGGACGGGGGGAAATCAGCCCCAGCATTTT.

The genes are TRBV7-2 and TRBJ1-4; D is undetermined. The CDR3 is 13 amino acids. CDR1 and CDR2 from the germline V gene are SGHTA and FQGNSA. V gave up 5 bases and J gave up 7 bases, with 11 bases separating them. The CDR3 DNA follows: TGTGCCAGCAGCCGATTAAGCGGTGAAAAACTGTTTTTT. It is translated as CASSRLSGEKLFF.

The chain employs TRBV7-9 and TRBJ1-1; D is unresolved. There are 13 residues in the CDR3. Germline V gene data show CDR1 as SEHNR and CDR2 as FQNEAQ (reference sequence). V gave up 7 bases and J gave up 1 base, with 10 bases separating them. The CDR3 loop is CASIRAGNTEAFF. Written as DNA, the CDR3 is TGTGCCAGCATCCGAGCGGGGAACACTGAAGCTTTCTTT.

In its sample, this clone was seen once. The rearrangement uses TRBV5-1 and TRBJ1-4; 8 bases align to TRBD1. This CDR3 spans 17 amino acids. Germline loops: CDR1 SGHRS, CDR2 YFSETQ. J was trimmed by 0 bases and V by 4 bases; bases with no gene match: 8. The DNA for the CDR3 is TGCGCCAGCAGCGGCGGGACAGGAACCACAACTAATGAAAAACTGTTTTTT. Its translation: CASSGGTGTTTNEKLFF.

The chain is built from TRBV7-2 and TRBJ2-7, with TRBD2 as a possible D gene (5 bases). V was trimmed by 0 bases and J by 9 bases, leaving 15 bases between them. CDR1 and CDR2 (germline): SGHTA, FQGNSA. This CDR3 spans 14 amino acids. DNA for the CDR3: TGTGCCAGCAGCTTAGCGCTAGCCGCCGGCGTGCAGTACGTC. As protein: CASSLALAAGVQYV.

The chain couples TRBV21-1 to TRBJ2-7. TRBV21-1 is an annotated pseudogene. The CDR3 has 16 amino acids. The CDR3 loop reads CASSKVTWGSFYEQYV. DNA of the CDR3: TGTGCCAGCAGCAAAGTCACTTGGGGGAGTTTCTACGAGCAGTACGTC.

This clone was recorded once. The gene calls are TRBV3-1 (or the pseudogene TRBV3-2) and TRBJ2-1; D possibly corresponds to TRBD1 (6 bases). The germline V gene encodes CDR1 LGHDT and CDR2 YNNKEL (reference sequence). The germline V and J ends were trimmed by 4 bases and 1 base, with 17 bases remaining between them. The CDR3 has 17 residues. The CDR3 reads CASSPGVRDKSYNEQFF. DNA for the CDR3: TGTGCCAGCAGCCCAGGGGTCAGGGATAAGTCCTACAATGAGCAGTTCTTC.

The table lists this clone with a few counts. CDR3 DNA: TGTGCCAGCAGGCATGACGGATTCAATCAGCCCCAGCATTTT. Translating it yields CASRHDGFNQPQHF. The chain combines TRBV6-5 with TRBJ1-5; the D is unclear. Looked up from germline, CDR1 is MNHEY and CDR2 is SVGAGI. Trimming shortened V by 6 bases and J by 3 bases, and 12 bases separated the two germline ends. The CDR3 spans 14 residues.

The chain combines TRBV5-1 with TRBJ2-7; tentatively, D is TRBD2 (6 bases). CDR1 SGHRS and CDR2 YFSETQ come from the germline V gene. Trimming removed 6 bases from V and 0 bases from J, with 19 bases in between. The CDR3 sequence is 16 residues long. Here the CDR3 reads CASKGWVPTSSYEQYV. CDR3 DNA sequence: TGCGCCAGCAAGGGCTGGGTTCCGACTAGCTCCTACGAGCAGTACGTC.

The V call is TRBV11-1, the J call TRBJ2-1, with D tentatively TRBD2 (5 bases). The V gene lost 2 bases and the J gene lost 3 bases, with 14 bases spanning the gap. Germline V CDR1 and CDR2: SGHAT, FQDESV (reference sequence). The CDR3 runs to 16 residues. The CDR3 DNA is TGTGCCAGCAGCTTACCCCGTCACGGGGACTACAATGAGCAGTTCTTC. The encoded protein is CASSLPRHGDYNEQFF.